These 14 T cell receptor beta chains originate from one sample sequenced in a study of blood T cell repertoires in COVID-19. Assay used: immunoSEQ multiplex PCR; TCRdb lists only in-frame clones, some missing. The data show about 220,000 clones, 84% seen once. What was sequenced was peripheral blood. These TCRs come from a woman in her sixties or seventies with acute or convalescent COVID-19.

The CDR3 protein is CASSPRYVATEAFF. CDR3 DNA: TGTGCCAGCAGTCCCCGGTACGTAGCAACTGAAGCTTTCTTT. The chain recombines TRBV27 with TRBJ1-1; D gene unclear. The CDR3 covers 14 residues. Germline CDR1 MNHEY, CDR2 SMNVEV (reference sequence). V lost 5 bases to trimming and J lost 5 bases, with 15 bases between them.

The chain links TRBV5-6 to TRBJ1-1, with 10 bases identical to TRBD1. The V and J ends lost 2 bases and 10 bases, in that order; junction bases with no gene match: 8. Germline lookup yields CDR1 SGHDT and CDR2 YYEEEE. The CDR3 loop spans 14 amino acids. This CDR3 reads CASSLGTGVGGAFF. For the CDR3, the DNA is TGTGCCAGCAGCTTAGGGACAGGGGTAGGTGGAGCTTTCTTT.

V gene TRBV20-1 combines with J gene TRBJ1-1, with TRBD1 matching 7 bases. Germline assignment: CDR1 DFQATT and CDR2 SNEGSKA (reference sequence). The CDR3 sequence is 15 residues long. The trim removed 3 bases at V and 5 bases at J, leaving 12 bases unmatched. The CDR3 here is CSASFRQGRTTEAFF. The CDR3 DNA is TGCAGTGCTAGTTTCCGACAGGGTAGGACGACTGAAGCTTTCTTT.

The chain employs TRBV7-9 and TRBJ2-4, with D unresolved. CDR3 length: 14 residues. V was trimmed by 2 bases and J by 2 bases, leaving 7 bases between them. Germline-derived CDR1 and CDR2 are SEHNR and FQNEAQ (reference sequence). DNA of the CDR3: TGTGCCAGCAGCTTATCATTTTCCAAAAACATTCAGTACTTC. Translating it yields CASSLSFSKNIQYF.

This clone was detected a few times. The rearrangement joins TRBV30 to TRBJ1-5, with 12 positions matching TRBD1. Germline-derived CDR1 and CDR2 are GTSNPN and SVGIG (reference sequence). V lost 0 bases, J lost 6 bases, and 3 bases stayed unmatched. CDR3 length equals 15 residues. CDR3 bases: TGTGCCTGGAGTGTACGGGGACAGGGGGCTCAGCCCCAGCATTTT. Translating gives CAWSVRGQGAQPQHF.

The chain carries TRBV13 and TRBJ2-6, with TRBD2 as a possible D gene (6 bases). The V end lost 5 bases, the J end lost 0 bases, and 20 bases lay between the germline ends. CDR3 length: 19 residues. The germline V gene encodes CDR1 PRHDT and CDR2 FYEKMQ (reference sequence). CDR3 region: CASSPPGGVADSGANVLTF. The CDR3 DNA reads as TGTGCCAGCAGCCCCCCCGGGGGTGTGGCGGACTCTGGGGCCAACGTCCTGACTTTC.

The chain combines TRBV3-1 (or the pseudogene TRBV3-2) with TRBJ1-1; a possible D gene is TRBD1 (5 bases). Germline CDR1 and CDR2: LGHDT and YNNKEL (reference sequence). This CDR3 region has 14 residues. Trimming took off 2 bases at V and 0 bases at J, with 7 bases between the two ends. Here the CDR3 DNA reads TGTGCCAGCAGCCAAACAGGTTTGAACACTGAAGCTTTCTTT. Protein product: CASSQTGLNTEAFF.

The V and J genes are TRBV20-1 and TRBJ1-1, with 7 bases lining up with TRBD1. The germline V gene has CDR1 DFQATT and CDR2 SNEGSKA (reference sequence). Germline trimming cut 6 bases from V and 4 bases from J; bases unmatched to any gene: 2. This CDR3 has 11 residues. In DNA form, the CDR3 reads TGCAGTGCAGGGGGCACCACTGAAGCTTTCTTT. It is translated as CSAGGTTEAFF.

V and J are TRBV6-2 or TRBV6-3 and TRBJ1-1, with 7 bases aligning to TRBD1. CDR3 length: 15 amino acids. The junction had 7 bases not matched to a gene; V was cut back by 5 bases and J by 1 base. Germline lookup yields CDR1 MNHEY and CDR2 SVGEGT. CDR3: CASSQTGTANTEAFF. CDR3 DNA sequence: TGTGCCAGCAGTCAGACCGGGACAGCGAACACTGAAGCTTTCTTT.

The chain has TRBV19 and TRBJ2-2, with D possibly being TRBD1 (6 bases). The ends were cut back, 2 bases at V and 1 base at J, with 8 bases in the middle. CDR3 size: 15 residues. CDR1 and CDR2 (germline): LNHDA, SQIVND (reference sequence). CDR3 sequence reads: CASSITTGNTGELFF. DNA for the CDR3: TGTGCCAGTAGTATAACGACAGGGAACACCGGGGAGCTGTTTTTT.

The rearrangement links TRBV5-1 to TRBJ1-1, with TRBD1 matching 9 bases. The CDR3 sequence is 16 residues long. V trimming: 2 bases; J trimming: 3 bases; junction bases outside the gene matches: 8. Germline CDR1 and CDR2: SGHRS and YFSETQ. This chain's CDR3 is CASSLQGANGYTEAFF. The CDR3, as DNA: TGCGCCAGCAGCTTACAGGGGGCTAATGGTTACACTGAAGCTTTCTTT. The full variable domain, with the rest looked up from reference TRBV5-1 and TRBJ1-1, is KAGVTQTPRYLIKTRGQQVTLSCSPISGHRSVSWYQQTPGQGLQFLFEYFSETQRNKGNFPGRFSGRQFSNSRSEMNVSTLELGDSALYLCASSLQGANGYTEAFFGQGTRLTVV.

In this sample, this clone turned up a few times. The CDR3 nucleotides read TGTGCCTGGAGAAGGGATGCGGGTAATTCACCCCTCCACTTT. It encodes CAWRRDAGNSPLHF. V usage is TRBV30 and J usage is TRBJ1-6; no definite D call. Trimming removed 3 bases at V and 6 bases at J, with 12 bases between. Looked up from germline, CDR1 is GTSNPN and CDR2 is SVGIG (reference sequence). The CDR3 extends over 14 amino acids.

V usage is TRBV7-2 and J usage is TRBJ2-2, with no clear D. CDR3 length: 13 residues. CDR1 is SGHTA and CDR2 is FQGNSA in the germline V gene. Trimming took 3 bases from V and 1 from J, leaving 3 bases between them. Written as DNA, the CDR3 is TGTGCCAGCAGCTTCGGGAACACCGGGGAGCTGTTTTTT. Translated, it gives CASSFGNTGELFF. The full variable domain, in which reference TRBV7-2 and TRBJ2-2 provide the parts outside the CDR3, is GAGVSQSPSNKVTEKGKDVELRCDPISGHTALYWYRQSLGQGLEFLIYFQGNSAPDKSGLPSDRFSAERTGGSVSTLTIQRTQQEDSAVYLCASSFGNTGELFFGEGSRLTVL.

The chain uses TRBV7-8 and TRBJ1-2; 9 bases fit TRBD1. The V gene's germline CDR1 is SGHVS and CDR2 FQNEAQ. This CDR3 has 19 residues. The V segment lost 1 base and the J segment 7 bases; nucleotides outside the gene matches: 19. The CDR3 here is CASSLGAPGQGGVRSGYTF. CDR3 DNA: TGTGCCAGCAGCTTAGGTGCCCCGGGACAGGGAGGTGTTAGATCTGGCTACACCTTC. The full variable domain, rest sourced from reference TRBV7-8 and TRBJ1-2, is GAGVSQSPRYKVAKRGQDVALRCDPISGHVSLFWYQQALGQGPEFLTYFQNEAQLDKSGLPSDRFFAERPEGSVSTLKIQRTQQEDSAVYLCASSLGAPGQGGVRSGYTFGSGTRLTVV.